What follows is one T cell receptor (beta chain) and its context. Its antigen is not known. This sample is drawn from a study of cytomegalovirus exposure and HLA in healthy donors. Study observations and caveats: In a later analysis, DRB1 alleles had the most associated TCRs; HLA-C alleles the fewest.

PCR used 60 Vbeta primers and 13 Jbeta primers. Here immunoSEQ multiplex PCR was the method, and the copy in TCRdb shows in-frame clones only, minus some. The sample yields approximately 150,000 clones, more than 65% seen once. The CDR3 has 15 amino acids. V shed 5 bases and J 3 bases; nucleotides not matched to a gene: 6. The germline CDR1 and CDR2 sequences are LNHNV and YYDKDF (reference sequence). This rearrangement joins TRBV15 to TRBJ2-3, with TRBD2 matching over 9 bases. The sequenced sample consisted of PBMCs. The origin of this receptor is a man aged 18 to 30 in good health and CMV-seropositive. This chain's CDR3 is CATSLIAGDTDTQYF. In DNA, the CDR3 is TGTGCCACCAGCCTAATAGCGGGAGATACAGATACGCAGTATTTT.